The 3 T cell receptor beta chains given below trace back to one sample, sequenced in a study of a mutant IDH1 vaccine in newly diagnosed glioma. These receptors are not linked to any known antigen. The time point: week 23, last vaccination. One vaccine dose held 300 ug of mutant IDH1 20-mer peptide and came with topical imiquimod. Measured with immunoSEQ multiplex PCR; TCRdb has only the in-frame clones, and not every one. The table shows around 41,000 clones, with over 70% occurring only once. The sample in question was PBMCs, obtained from a glioma patient whose treatment included an IDH1 peptide vaccine. These TCRs come from a woman aged 40 to 50 with glioma. Some clones in this sample may be carry-over from other donors' samples.

V is TRBV28 and J is TRBJ1-5, with no clear D. The germline V and J ends were trimmed by 7 bases and 4 bases, with 14 bases remaining between them. The CDR3 has 14 residues. Germline CDR1 is MDHEN and CDR2 is SYDVKM. The CDR3 nucleotides read TGTGCCAGCACTCCGGCGCTCAAGAATCAGCCCCAGCATTTT. Encoded protein: CASTPALKNQPQHF. The full variable domain, completed using reference TRBV28 and TRBJ1-5, is DVKVTQSSRYLVKRTGEKVFLECVQDMDHENMFWYRQDPGLGLRLIYFSYDVKMKEKGDIPEGYSVSREKKERFSLILESASTNQTSMYLCASTPALKNQPQHFGDGTRLSIL.

The genes are TRBV6-4 and TRBJ2-3; 10 nucleotides align to TRBD2. The CDR3 is made up of 15 amino acids. From germline, CDR1 is MRHNA and CDR2 SNTAGT. The V and J ends lost 3 bases and 1 base, in that order; junction bases with no gene match: 1. CDR3 DNA sequence: TGTGCCAGCAGTGAAACTAGCGGGGGCACAGATACGCAGTATTTT. The encoded protein is CASSETSGGTDTQYF.

Concerning this clone: An end of the junction does not agree with germline; a read error may underlie this. The rearrangement joins TRBV7-8 to TRBJ2-2; possible D gene TRBD2, 6 bases. The CDR3 is made up of 13 amino acids. Germline CDR1 is SGHVS and CDR2 is FQNEAQ. DNA for the CDR3: TGTGCCAGCAGCTTGGGCGGGGCCGGCGAGCTGTTTTTT. Encoded protein: CASSLGGAGELFF. The variable domain in full, completed from reference TRBV7-8 and TRBJ2-2, reads GAGVSQSPRYKVAKRGQDVALRCDPISGHVSLFWYQQALGQGPEFLTYFQNEAQLDKSGLPSDRFFAERPEGSVSTLKIQRTQQEDSAVYLCASSLGGAGELFFGEGSRLTVL.